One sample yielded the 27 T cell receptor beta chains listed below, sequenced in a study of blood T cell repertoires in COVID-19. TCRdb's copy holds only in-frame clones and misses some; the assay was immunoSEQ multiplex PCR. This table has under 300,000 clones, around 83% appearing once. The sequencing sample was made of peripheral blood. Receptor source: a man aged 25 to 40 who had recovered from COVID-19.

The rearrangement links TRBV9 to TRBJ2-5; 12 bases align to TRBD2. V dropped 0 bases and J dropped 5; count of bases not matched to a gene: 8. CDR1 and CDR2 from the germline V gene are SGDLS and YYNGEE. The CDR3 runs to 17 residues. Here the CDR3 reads CASSVEASGGAVETQYF. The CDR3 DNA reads TGTGCCAGCAGCGTAGAAGCTAGCGGGGGGGCCGTTGAGACCCAGTACTTC. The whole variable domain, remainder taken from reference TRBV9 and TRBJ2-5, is DSGVTQTPKHLITATGQRVTLRCSPRSGDLSVYWYQQSLDQGLQFLIQYYNGEERAKGNILERFSAQQFPDLHSELNLSSLELGDSALYFCASSVEASGGAVETQYFGPGTRLLVL.

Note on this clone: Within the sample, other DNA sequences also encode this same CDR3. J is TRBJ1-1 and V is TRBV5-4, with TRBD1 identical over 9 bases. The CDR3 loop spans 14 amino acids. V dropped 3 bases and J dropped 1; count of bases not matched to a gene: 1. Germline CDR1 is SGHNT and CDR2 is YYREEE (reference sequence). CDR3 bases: TGTGCCAGCAGCTCGGGACAGGGGAACACTGAAGCTTTCTTT. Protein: CASSSGQGNTEAFF.

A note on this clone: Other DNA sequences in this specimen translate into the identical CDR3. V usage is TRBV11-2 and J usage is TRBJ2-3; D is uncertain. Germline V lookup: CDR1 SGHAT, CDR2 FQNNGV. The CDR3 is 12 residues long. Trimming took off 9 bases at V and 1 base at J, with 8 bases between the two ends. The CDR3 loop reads CASLRGTDTQYF. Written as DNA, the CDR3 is TGTGCCAGTTTAAGAGGCACAGATACGCAGTATTTT. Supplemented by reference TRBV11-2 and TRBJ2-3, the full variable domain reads EAGVAQSPRYKIIEKRQSVAFWCNPISGHATLYWYQQILGQGPKLLIQFQNNGVVDDSQLPKDRFSAERLKGVDSTLKIQPAKLEDSAVYLCASLRGTDTQYFGPGTRLTVL.

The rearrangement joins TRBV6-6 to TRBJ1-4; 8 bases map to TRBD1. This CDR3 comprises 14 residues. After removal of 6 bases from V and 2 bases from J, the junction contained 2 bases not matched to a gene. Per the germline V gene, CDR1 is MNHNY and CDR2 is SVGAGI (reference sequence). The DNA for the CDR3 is TGTGCCAGCAGATACAGGGGGACTAATGAAAAACTGTTTTTT. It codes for CASRYRGTNEKLFF.

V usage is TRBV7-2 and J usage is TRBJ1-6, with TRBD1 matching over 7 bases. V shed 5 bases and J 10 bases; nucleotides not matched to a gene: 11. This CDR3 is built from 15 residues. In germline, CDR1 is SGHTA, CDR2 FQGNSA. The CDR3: CASSIGPTGDSPLHF. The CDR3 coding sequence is TGTGCCAGCAGCATTGGCCCCACAGGGGACTCACCCCTCCACTTT.

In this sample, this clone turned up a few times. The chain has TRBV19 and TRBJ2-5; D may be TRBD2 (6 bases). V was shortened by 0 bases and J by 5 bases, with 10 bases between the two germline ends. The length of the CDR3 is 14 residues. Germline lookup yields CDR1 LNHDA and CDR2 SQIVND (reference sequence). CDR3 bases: TGTGCCAGTAGTATAGAACTAGCTCGGGAGACCCAGTACTTC. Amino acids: CASSIELARETQYF. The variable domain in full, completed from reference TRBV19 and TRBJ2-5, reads DGGITQSPKYLFRKEGQNVTLSCEQNLNHDAMYWYRQDPGQGLRLIYYSQIVNDFQKGDIAEGYSVSREKKESFPLTVTSAQKNPTAFYLCASSIELARETQYFGPGTRLLVL.

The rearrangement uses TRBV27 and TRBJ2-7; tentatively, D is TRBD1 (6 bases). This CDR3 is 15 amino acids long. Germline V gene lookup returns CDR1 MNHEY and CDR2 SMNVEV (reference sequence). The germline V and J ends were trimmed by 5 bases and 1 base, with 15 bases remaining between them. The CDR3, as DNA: TGTGCCAGCAGTGTAACAGGGACGGGGTCCTACGAGCAGTACGTC. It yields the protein CASSVTGTGSYEQYV.

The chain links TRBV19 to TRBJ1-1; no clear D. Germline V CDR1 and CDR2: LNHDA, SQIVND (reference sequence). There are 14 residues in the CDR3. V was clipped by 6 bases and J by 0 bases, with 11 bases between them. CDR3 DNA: TGTGCCAGTAGCGCTAGGAACATGAACACTGAAGCTTTCTTT. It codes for CASSARNMNTEAFF.

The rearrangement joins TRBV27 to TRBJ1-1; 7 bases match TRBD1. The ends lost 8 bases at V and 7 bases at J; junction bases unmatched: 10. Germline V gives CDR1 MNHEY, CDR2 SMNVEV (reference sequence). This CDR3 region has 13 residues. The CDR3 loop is CASQAGTAREAFF. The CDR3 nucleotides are TGTGCCAGCCAGGCGGGGACAGCCCGTGAAGCTTTCTTT.

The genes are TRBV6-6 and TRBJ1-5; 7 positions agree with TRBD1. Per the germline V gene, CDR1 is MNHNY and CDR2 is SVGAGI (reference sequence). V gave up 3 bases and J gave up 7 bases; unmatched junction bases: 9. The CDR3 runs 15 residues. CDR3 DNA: TGTGCCAGCAGTTATGCAGGGGGGTATCGACAGCCCCAGCATTTT. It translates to CASSYAGGYRQPQHF.

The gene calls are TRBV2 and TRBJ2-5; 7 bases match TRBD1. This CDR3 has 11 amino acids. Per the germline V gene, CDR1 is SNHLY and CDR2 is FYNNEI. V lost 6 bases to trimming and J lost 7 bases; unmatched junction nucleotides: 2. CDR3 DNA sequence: TGTGCCAGCAGGGACAGGAGGACCCAGTACTTC. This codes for CASRDRRTQYF.

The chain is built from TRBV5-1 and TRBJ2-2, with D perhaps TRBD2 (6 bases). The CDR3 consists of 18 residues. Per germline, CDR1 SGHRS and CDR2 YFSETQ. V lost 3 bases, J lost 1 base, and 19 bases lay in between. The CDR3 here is CASSSPFHTGRNTGELFF. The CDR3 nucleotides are TGCGCCAGCAGCTCCCCGTTCCACACCGGGAGGAACACCGGGGAGCTGTTTTTT.

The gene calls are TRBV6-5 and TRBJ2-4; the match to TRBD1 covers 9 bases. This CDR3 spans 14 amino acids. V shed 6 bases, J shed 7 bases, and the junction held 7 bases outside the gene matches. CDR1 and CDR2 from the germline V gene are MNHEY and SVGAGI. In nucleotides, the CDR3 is TGTGCCAGCAGAAGGGGACAGGGATCGAACATTCAGTACTTC. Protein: CASRRGQGSNIQYF.

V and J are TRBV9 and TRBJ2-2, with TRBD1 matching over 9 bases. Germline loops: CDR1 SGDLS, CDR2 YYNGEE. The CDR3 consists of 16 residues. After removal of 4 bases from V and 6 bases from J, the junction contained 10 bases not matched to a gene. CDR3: CASSPRQGVPSGELFF. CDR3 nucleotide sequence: TGTGCCAGCAGCCCACGACAGGGGGTTCCCTCCGGGGAGCTGTTTTTT.

The DNA of the CDR3 is TGTGCCTGGAGGGCTAGCGGAGTGAACACCGGGGAGCTGTTTTTT. Its protein is CAWRASGVNTGELFF. The chain joins TRBV30 to TRBJ2-2, with 7 bases fitting TRBD2. V lost 3 bases to trimming and J lost 1 base; unmatched junction nucleotides: 5. The length of the CDR3 is 15 residues. Germline lookup yields CDR1 GTSNPN and CDR2 SVGIG (reference sequence).

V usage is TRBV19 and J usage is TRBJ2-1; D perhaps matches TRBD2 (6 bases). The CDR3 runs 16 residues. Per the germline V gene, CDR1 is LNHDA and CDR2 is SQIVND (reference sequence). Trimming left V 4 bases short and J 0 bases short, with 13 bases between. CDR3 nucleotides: TGTGCCAGTAGTACCCGCCCCGGGGGCTCCTACAATGAGCAGTTCTTC. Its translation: CASSTRPGGSYNEQFF.

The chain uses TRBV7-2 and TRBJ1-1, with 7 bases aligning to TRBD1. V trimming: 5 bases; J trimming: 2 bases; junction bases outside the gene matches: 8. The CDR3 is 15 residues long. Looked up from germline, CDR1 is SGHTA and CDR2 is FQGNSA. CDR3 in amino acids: CASSRRQGLNTEAFF. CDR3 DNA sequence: TGTGCCAGCAGCCGGCGACAGGGCTTAAACACTGAAGCTTTCTTT. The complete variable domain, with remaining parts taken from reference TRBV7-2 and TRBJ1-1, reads GAGVSQSPSNKVTEKGKDVELRCDPISGHTALYWYRQSLGQGLEFLIYFQGNSAPDKSGLPSDRFSAERTGGSVSTLTIQRTQQEDSAVYLCASSRRQGLNTEAFFGQGTRLTVV.

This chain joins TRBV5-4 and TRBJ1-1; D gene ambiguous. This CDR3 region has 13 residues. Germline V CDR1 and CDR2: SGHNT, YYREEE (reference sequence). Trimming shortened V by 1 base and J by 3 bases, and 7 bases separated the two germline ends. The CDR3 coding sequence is TGTGCCAGCAGCTTGCGGGAGGACACTGAAGCTTTCTTT. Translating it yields CASSLREDTEAFF.

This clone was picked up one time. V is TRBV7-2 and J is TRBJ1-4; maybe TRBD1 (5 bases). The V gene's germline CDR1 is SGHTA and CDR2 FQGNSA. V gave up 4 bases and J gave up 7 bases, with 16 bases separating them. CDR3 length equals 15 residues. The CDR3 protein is CASSSLGGKVEKLFF. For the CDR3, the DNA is TGTGCCAGCAGCTCCCTCGGGGGGAAGGTTGAAAAACTGTTTTTT.

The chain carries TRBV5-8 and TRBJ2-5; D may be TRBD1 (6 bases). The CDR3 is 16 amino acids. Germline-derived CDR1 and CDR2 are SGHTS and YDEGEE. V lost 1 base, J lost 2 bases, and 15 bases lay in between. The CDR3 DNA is TGTGCCAGCAGCTTGCGGTGGGGGCCCCAGCAAGAGACCCAGTACTTC. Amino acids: CASSLRWGPQQETQYF.

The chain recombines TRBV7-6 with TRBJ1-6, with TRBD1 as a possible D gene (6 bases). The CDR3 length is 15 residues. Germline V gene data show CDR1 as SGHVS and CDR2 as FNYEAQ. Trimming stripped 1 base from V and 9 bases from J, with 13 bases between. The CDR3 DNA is TGTGCCAGCAGCTTAGGAGCAGGGGATACTTCACCCCTCCACTTT. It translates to CASSLGAGDTSPLHF.

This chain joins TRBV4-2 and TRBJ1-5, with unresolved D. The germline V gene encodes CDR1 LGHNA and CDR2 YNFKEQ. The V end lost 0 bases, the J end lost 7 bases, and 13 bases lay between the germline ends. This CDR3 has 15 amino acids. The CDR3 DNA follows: TGTGCCAGCAGCCAAGAAGGGAGCTTAGGACAGCCCCAGCATTTT. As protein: CASSQEGSLGQPQHF.

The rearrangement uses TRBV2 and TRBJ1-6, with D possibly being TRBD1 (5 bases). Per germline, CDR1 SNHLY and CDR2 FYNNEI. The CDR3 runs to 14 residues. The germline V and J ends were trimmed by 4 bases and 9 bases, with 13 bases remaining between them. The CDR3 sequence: CASSGGGAGSPLHF. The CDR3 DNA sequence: TGTGCCAGCAGTGGGGGAGGGGCAGGTTCACCCCTCCACTTT.

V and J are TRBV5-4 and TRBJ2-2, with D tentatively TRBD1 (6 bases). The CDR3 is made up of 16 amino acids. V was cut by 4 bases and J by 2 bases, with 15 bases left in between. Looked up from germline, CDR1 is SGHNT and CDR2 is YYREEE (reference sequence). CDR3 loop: CASSTLGQLNTGELFF. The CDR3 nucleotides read TGTGCCAGCAGCACCCTTGGACAGCTAAACACCGGGGAGCTGTTTTTT.

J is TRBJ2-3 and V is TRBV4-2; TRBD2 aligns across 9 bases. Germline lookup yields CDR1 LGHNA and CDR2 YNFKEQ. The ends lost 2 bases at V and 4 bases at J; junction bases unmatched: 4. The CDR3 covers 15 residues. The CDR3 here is CASSQSAGGSDTQYF. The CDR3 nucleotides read TGTGCCAGCAGCCAATCGGCGGGGGGGTCAGATACGCAGTATTTT.

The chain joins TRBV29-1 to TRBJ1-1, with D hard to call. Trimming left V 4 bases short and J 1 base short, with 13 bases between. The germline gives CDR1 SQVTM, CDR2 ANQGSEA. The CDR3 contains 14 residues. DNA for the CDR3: TGCAGCGTTGTGAGGGTGGGTGGGAACACTGAAGCTTTCTTT. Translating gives CSVVRVGGNTEAFF.

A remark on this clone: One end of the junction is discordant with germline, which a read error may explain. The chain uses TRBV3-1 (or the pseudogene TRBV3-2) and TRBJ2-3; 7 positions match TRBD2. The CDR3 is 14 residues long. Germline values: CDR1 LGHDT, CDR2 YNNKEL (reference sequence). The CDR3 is CASSQGGSTATQYF. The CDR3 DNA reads TGTGCCAGCAGCCAGGGAGGGAGCACAGCTACGCAGTATTTT.